Listed below are T cell receptor beta chains from one sample, sequenced in a study of blood T cells in healthy people across ages. TCRdb re-analysed the 5' RACE reads in MiXCR, keeping a single row per CDR3 protein. The sample consists of under 2,000,000 distinct CDR3 sequences, around half of them appearing once. The sample taken for sequencing was blood. These receptors all come from a woman in her 40s in good health. Both conserved end residues are part of each CDR3. The D gene is left open where the match is weak. Size is stated for part of the rows, as once, few or many counts, or as a class when the clone is expanded.

CASSETSGKQTQYF	TGTGCCAGCAGTGAGACTAGCGGGAAACAGACCCAGTACTTC	TRBV6-5	few	TRBJ2-5	TRBD2
CASSEGTGEGETQYF	TGTGCCAGCAGCGAAGGGACAGGTGAAGGGGAGACCCAGTACTTC	TRBV13	NA	TRBJ2-5	TRBD1
CASSQYGGGEKLFF	TGCGCCAGCAGCCAGTATGGGGGGGGTGAAAAACTGTTTTTT	TRBV4-3	NA	TRBJ1-4	NA
CATSRNTNNEQFF	TGTGCCACCAGCAGGAACACAAACAATGAGCAGTTCTTC	TRBV15	NA	TRBJ2-1	NA
CASSRDGTSHNEQFF	TGTGCCAGCAGTAGGGACGGAACCTCCCACAATGAGCAGTTCTTC	TRBV6-6	NA	TRBJ2-1	NA
CSAKWQQETQYF	TGCAGTGCGAAGTGGCAGCAAGAGACCCAGTACTTC	TRBV20-1	NA	TRBJ2-5	NA
CATNREIGQGVDTQYF	TGTGCCACCAACAGAGAAATAGGACAGGGCGTTGATACGCAGTATTTT	TRBV15	NA	TRBJ2-3	TRBD1
CAIRVGADNTDTQYF	TGTGCCATCAGAGTCGGGGCTGATAACACAGATACGCAGTATTTT	TRBV10-3	few	TRBJ2-3	NA
CSANQHYGYTF	TGCAGTGCTAACCAGCACTATGGCTACACCTTC	TRBV20-1	NA	TRBJ1-2	NA
CASSLKTGTGGSNYGYTF	TGTGCCAGCTCGCTTAAAACCGGGACAGGGGGATCCAACTATGGCTACACCTTC	TRBV6-2/TRBV6-3	NA	TRBJ1-2	TRBD1
CASSRGGGRDEKLFF	TGTGCCAGCAGTCGGGGGGGAGGGCGAGATGAAAAACTGTTTTTT	TRBV6-5	NA	TRBJ1-4	NA
CASSLVPGTGNYEQYF	TGCGCCAGCAGCTTGGTCCCCGGGACAGGGAACTACGAGCAGTACTTC	TRBV5-1	NA	TRBJ2-7	TRBD1
CATSDLGDGYTF	TGTGCCACCAGTGATTTGGGGGATGGCTACACCTTC	TRBV24-1	NA	TRBJ1-2	NA
CASSKRGPYEQYF	TGTGCCAGCAGCAAGCGGGGGCCCTACGAGCAGTACTTC	TRBV21-1	NA	TRBJ2-7	NA
CASSETGTINEQFF	TGTGCCAGCAGTGAAACCGGGACAATCAATGAGCAGTTCTTC	TRBV27	NA	TRBJ2-1	NA
CASSFTGGYNEQFF	TGTGCCAGCAGCTTTACAGGGGGCTACAATGAGCAGTTCTTC	TRBV7-9	few	TRBJ2-1	TRBD1
CASSQVGRGGSGGLYNKQFF	TGCGCCAGCAGCCAAGTGGGAAGAGGTGGTAGCGGGGGCCTTTACAATAAGCAGTTCTTC	TRBV4-1	NA	TRBJ2-1	TRBD2
CSARSPQYF	TGCAGTGCTAGATCCCCCCAGTACTTC	TRBV20-1	few	TRBJ2-5	NA
CAIRSVDEQFF	TGTGCCATCAGGAGTGTGGATGAGCAGTTCTTC	TRBV10-3	NA	TRBJ2-1	NA
CASIPPGLRADTQYF	TGTGCCAGCATCCCACCGGGACTCCGGGCAGATACGCAGTATTTT	TRBV7-2	NA	TRBJ2-3	NA
CASSTHTYEQYF	TGCGCCAGCAGCACCCATACCTACGAGCAGTACTTC	TRBV5-1	NA	TRBJ2-7	NA
CAGSQTTGKNQPQHF	TGCGCCGGCAGCCAAACGACAGGGAAAAATCAGCCCCAGCATTTT	TRBV4-3	NA	TRBJ1-5	TRBD1
CASSLVRGAVQETQYF	TGTGCCAGCAGTCTGGTGCGGGGGGCTGTGCAAGAGACCCAGTACTTC	TRBV28	few	TRBJ2-5	TRBD2
CASSDSAADRAFF	TGTGCCAGCTCCGACAGCGCCGCTGACCGAGCTTTCTTT	TRBV25-1	few	TRBJ1-1	NA
CATSRTSTVTDTQYF	TGTGCCACCAGCAGAACTAGCACAGTCACAGATACGCAGTATTTT	TRBV15	few	TRBJ2-3	NA
CSARGPGLVFQETQYF	TGCAGTGCTAGGGGGCCGGGACTAGTCTTCCAAGAGACCCAGTACTTC	TRBV20-1	NA	TRBJ2-5	TRBD2
CASSLIGADTEYF	TGTGCCAGCAGTTTAATTGGGGCAGATACGGAGTATTTT	TRBV12-3/TRBV12-4	NA	TRBJ2-3	NA
CASSQGGVVQETQYF	TGTGCCAGCAGCCAAGGGGGGGTAGTCCAAGAGACCCAGTACTTC	TRBV4-2	NA	TRBJ2-5	NA
CSARDPQRTGNEQFF	TGCAGTGCTAGGGACCCACAACGGACAGGCAATGAGCAGTTCTTC	TRBV20-1	few	TRBJ2-1	TRBD1
CASSLAAGDQPQHF	TGCGCCAGCAGCTTGGCGGCAGGCGACCAGCCCCAGCATTTT	TRBV5-1	few	TRBJ1-5	NA
CASSWQLEETQYF	TGTGCCAGCAGCTGGCAGCTAGAAGAGACCCAGTACTTC	TRBV2	NA	TRBJ2-5	NA
CASSQGGDIAFF	TGTGCCAGCAGCCAAGGGGGGGACATAGCTTTCTTT	TRBV3-1	NA	TRBJ1-1	NA
CASSEGAGRFHGYTF	TGTGCCAGCAGTGAAGGGGCAGGGAGGTTTCATGGCTACACCTTC	TRBV25-1	NA	TRBJ1-2	NA
CASSNGLAYEQYF	TGTGCCAGCAGTAACGGACTAGCATACGAGCAGTACTTC	TRBV6-2/TRBV6-3	NA	TRBJ2-7	TRBD2
CATSEETNYGYTF	TGTGCCACCAGCGAGGAGACTAACTATGGCTACACCTTC	TRBV15	NA	TRBJ1-2	NA
CASSLISGGRTEAFF	TGCGCCAGCAGCTTGATATCTGGAGGACGAACTGAAGCTTTCTTT	TRBV5-1	few	TRBJ1-1	NA
CASSPPGVSYEQYF	TGTGCCAGCAGCCCTCCGGGTGTCTCCTACGAGCAGTACTTC	TRBV9	few	TRBJ2-7	NA
CASSLVGVGSKRWEQYF	TGTGCCAGCAGCTTAGTTGGCGTCGGATCAAAGCGGTGGGAGCAGTACTTC	TRBV7-2	few	TRBJ2-5	NA
CASSPTSVRGEQYF	TGTGCCAGCAGTCCCACCTCCGTTCGTGGCGAGCAGTACTTC	TRBV7-2	few	TRBJ2-7	NA
CASSYGTGFREQYF	TGTGCCAGCAGCTACGGGACAGGGTTCCGCGAGCAGTACTTC	TRBV7-2	NA	TRBJ2-7	TRBD1
CSARGGGTETQYF	TGCAGTGCTAGAGGGGGAGGGACAGAGACCCAGTACTTC	TRBV20-1	NA	TRBJ2-5	TRBD2
CSVEYLQGLQETQYF	TGCAGCGTTGAATATTTACAGGGGCTCCAAGAGACCCAGTACTTC	TRBV29-1	few	TRBJ2-5	TRBD1
CASRSLQRGVSYEQYF	TGTGCCAGCAGATCGTTACAGCGGGGGGTCTCCTACGAGCAGTACTTC	TRBV6-2/TRBV6-3	NA	TRBJ2-7	TRBD2
CASSYPRGTGANVLTF	TGTGCCAGCAGTTACCCCAGGGGAACTGGGGCCAACGTCCTGACTTTC	TRBV6-6	NA	TRBJ2-6	NA
CSAFPGTAYERYF	TGCAGTGCTTTTCCCGGGACGGCCTACGAGCGGTACTTC	TRBV20-1	NA	TRBJ2-5	NA
CSALTGRETDTQYF	TGCAGTGCTTTGACGGGACGAGAGACAGATACGCAGTATTTT	TRBV20-1	NA	TRBJ2-3	NA
CASSSRVGWDTGELFF	TGTGCCAGCAGTTCCAGGGTCGGATGGGACACCGGGGAGCTGTTTTTT	TRBV27	NA	TRBJ2-2	NA